A selection of T cell receptor beta chains follows, all from one sample in a study of T cells in Graves' hyperthyroidism and ophthalmopathy. TCRdb independently ran MiXCR on the multiplex PCR reads; one entry per CDR3 protein. This sample has fewer than 650,000 distinct CDR3 sequences, with 12% to 15% found just once. The material sequenced was blood. The receptors here all came from a woman aged 18-35 years with Graves' ophthalmopathy. Each CDR3 is given with its conserved first and last residue. The D gene is left open where the match is weak. Not all rows give a size; the values are once, few, many and, for expanded clones, a class.

d_gene	abundance	v_gene	j_gene	CDR3nt	CDR3aa
.	many	TRBV5-8	TRBJ1-1	TGTGCCAGCAGCTTGGCTGATTATTACGGAACCTATGAAGCTTTCTTT	CASSLADYYGTYEAFF
.	.	TRBV6-1	TRBJ1-5	TGTGCCAGCAAAGGACATAGCAATCAGCCCCAGCATTTT	CASKGHSNQPQHF
TRBD1	many	TRBV2	TRBJ2-2	TGTGCCGGGTTGTCACAGGGGGCGCAGACCGGGGAGCTGTTTTTT	CAGLSQGAQTGELFF
TRBD1	.	TRBV28	TRBJ2-2	TGTGCCAGCAGTCCCTCCGGGACAGGGGGCGGGGAGCTGTTTTTT	CASSPSGTGGGELFF
TRBD1	many	TRBV28	TRBJ1-1	TGTGCCAGCATAACCGGACAGGGGAACACTGAAGCTTTCTTT	CASITGQGNTEAFF
.	many	TRBV5-5	TRBJ2-3	TGTGCCAGCACCTTAACGGGCCAGAACACAGATACGCAGTATTTT	CASTLTGQNTDTQYF
.	many	TRBV7-9	TRBJ2-7	TGTGCCAGCAGCTTAATCGGCAGGGGCATGTCCTACGAGCAGTACTTC	CASSLIGRGMSYEQYF
.	many	TRBV28	TRBJ2-7	TGTGCCAGCAGTTTACTCCCGGGCAGCTCCTACGAGCAGTACTTC	CASSLLPGSSYEQYF
TRBD2	.	TRBV9	TRBJ2-5	TGTGCCAGCAGCACTAGCGGGAGGGACACCCAGTACTTC	CASSTSGRDTQYF
TRBD1	many	TRBV7-6	TRBJ2-7	TGTGCCAGCAGCTTAGGGGGACAGCTCTACGAGCAGTACTTC	CASSLGGQLYEQYF
TRBD2	.	TRBV6-1	TRBJ2-5	TGTGCCAGCAGTGACTGGACTAGCGGGAGTGAGACCCAGTACTTC	CASSDWTSGSETQYF
TRBD1	many	TRBV28	TRBJ2-4	TGTGCCAGCAGTCTGGACAGGGGCGCAGGGGATGACATTCAGTACTTC	CASSLDRGAGDDIQYF
.	few	TRBV24-1	TRBJ2-2	TGTGCCACCAGTGACCCCGGGCTAGCGCATACCGGGGAGCTGTTTTTT	CATSDPGLAHTGELFF
.	many	TRBV28	TRBJ1-5	TGTGCCAGCAGTTTTGCAGGGAAGGAGGGGCCCCAGCATTTT	CASSFAGKEGPQHF
TRBD1	many	TRBV20-1	TRBJ2-6	TGCAGTGCTAGAAGGACAGGGGGATCTGGGGCCAACGTCCTGACTTTC	CSARRTGGSGANVLTF
TRBD2	many	TRBV6-2/TRBV6-3	TRBJ2-2	TGTGCCAGTTTAGCGGGATCGGCGAACACCGGGGAGCTGTTTTTT	CASLAGSANTGELFF
TRBD1	many	TRBV12-3/TRBV12-4	TRBJ2-1	TGTGCCAGCAGACCCGGACAGGGGGGATACAATGAGCAGTTCTTC	CASRPGQGGYNEQFF
TRBD2	many	TRBV28	TRBJ2-3	TGTGCCAGCAGTTTGGTCCTAGCGGGAAGCACAGATACGCAGTATTTT	CASSLVLAGSTDTQYF
.	many	TRBV2	TRBJ2-7	TGTGCCAGCAGTGAGGATAGCCTCTCCTACGAGCAGTACTTC	CASSEDSLSYEQYF
TRBD2	many	TRBV20-1	TRBJ2-7	TGCAGTGCTAGAGTAGCGACTAGCGGGACATACGAGCAGTACTTC	CSARVATSGTYEQYF
.	.	TRBV4-2	TRBJ2-7	TGTGCCAGCAGCCTCGAGCAATTCTACGAGCAGTACTTC	CASSLEQFYEQYF
.	many	TRBV4-1	TRBJ2-3	TGCGCCAGCAGCCAAGGCCCGGGGGGCAATCCCACAGATACGCAGTATTTT	CASSQGPGGNPTDTQYF
.	many	TRBV7-9	TRBJ1-4	TGTGCCAGCAGCTTAGATCGGAGTCCTAATGAAAAACTGTTTTTT	CASSLDRSPNEKLFF